These 24 T cell receptor beta chains originate from one sample sequenced in a study of cytomegalovirus exposure and HLA in healthy donors. 13 Jbeta primers and 60 Vbeta primers were used for the PCR. Assay: immunoSEQ multiplex PCR; the TCRdb copy retains only in-frame clones and omits some. Its listing shows about 77,000 clones. Sample: PBMCs. These receptors were obtained from a man aged 50 or older in good health and CMV-seropositive.

The rearrangement joins TRBV6-6 to TRBJ2-3; D remains ambiguous. Germline CDR1 and CDR2: MNHNY and SVGAGI (reference sequence). This CDR3 comprises 14 residues. V was cut by 2 bases and J by 0 bases, with 6 bases left in between. DNA for the CDR3: TGTGCCAGCAGTTACGACATCAGCACAGATACGCAGTATTTT. Translated, it gives CASSYDISTDTQYF.

The chain recombines TRBV11-2 with TRBJ2-7; a possible D gene is TRBD2 (5 bases). CDR1 is SGHAT, CDR2 FQNNGV, per germline. The CDR3 totals 16 residues. V dropped 0 bases and J dropped 1 base, with 13 bases sitting between them. CDR3: CASSLDLRAGSYEQYF. CDR3 bases: TGTGCCAGCAGCTTAGATCTGAGGGCAGGTTCCTACGAGCAGTACTTC.

This chain uses TRBV25-1 with TRBJ1-2; no clear D. V was pared by 4 bases and J by 3 bases, with 9 bases between. The CDR3 extends over 13 amino acids. Germline CDR1 and CDR2: MGHDK and SYGVNS. For the CDR3, the DNA is TGTGCCAGCAGTGCACCTGGAGACTATGGCTACACCTTC. Protein: CASSAPGDYGYTF.

V usage is TRBV6-1 and J usage is TRBJ1-3; D gene ambiguous. The CDR3 covers 15 residues. V was trimmed by 1 base and J by 1 base, leaving 8 bases between them. Germline V lookup: CDR1 MNHNS, CDR2 SASEGT. The DNA for the CDR3 is TGTGCCAGCAGTGAAGGGAGGGAGTCTGGAAACACCATATATTTT. Its translation is CASSEGRESGNTIYF.

This rearrangement joins TRBV5-6 to TRBJ2-3, with 7 nucleotides matching TRBD2. The CDR3 contains 14 residues. CDR1 and CDR2 from the germline V gene are SGHDT and YYEEEE. V shed 4 bases, J shed 3 bases, and the junction held 5 bases outside the gene matches. The CDR3 loop reads CASSPAGGTDTQYF. DNA of the CDR3: TGTGCCAGCAGCCCTGCCGGGGGGACAGATACGCAGTATTTT.

The genes are TRBV2 and TRBJ2-4; 8 bases map to TRBD2. The CDR3 has 15 residues. V lost 3 bases and J lost 4; bases outside the gene matches: 5. CDR1 and CDR2 from the germline V gene are SNHLY and FYNNEI. The CDR3, as DNA: TGTGCCAGCAGTGAGGAGCGGGGGTTGAAAAACATTCAGTACTTC. Translation: CASSEERGLKNIQYF. Supplemented by reference TRBV2 and TRBJ2-4, the full variable domain reads EPEVTQTPSHQVTQMGQEVILRCVPISNHLYFYWYRQILGQKVEFLVSFYNNEISEKSEIFDDQFSVERPDGSNFTLKIRSTKLEDSAMYFCASSEERGLKNIQYFGAGTRLSVL.

The J gene is TRBJ2-2, the V gene TRBV5-1; maybe TRBD2 (5 bases). Trimming left V 2 bases short and J 3 bases short, with 14 bases between. This CDR3 spans 16 amino acids. CDR1 SGHRS and CDR2 YFSETQ come from the germline V gene. CDR3 DNA: TGCGCCAGCAGCTTTAAGGGCGGGTCATACACCGGGGAGCTGTTTTTT. This gives the protein CASSFKGGSYTGELFF.

This chain joins TRBV28 and TRBJ1-2; D is unresolved. V was cut by 5 bases and J by 3 bases, with 4 bases left in between. The germline CDR1 and CDR2 sequences are MDHEN and SYDVKM. The CDR3 runs to 11 residues. DNA for the CDR3: TGTGCCAGCAGTCGCGACTATGGCTACACCTTC. Translation: CASSRDYGYTF.

On this clone itself: The germline gene is not matched at one end of the junction; a read error may be the cause. J is TRBJ1-1 and V is TRBV5-1; D possibly corresponds to TRBD1 (6 bases). The V gene's germline CDR1 is SGHRS and CDR2 YFSETQ. This CDR3 comprises 15 residues. In nucleotides, the CDR3 is TGCGCCAGCAGTTTGGCGGTAGGGGGGAACACTGAAGCTTTCTTT. Amino acid sequence: CASSLAVGGNTEAFF.

The gene calls are TRBV6-4 and TRBJ2-2, with D tentatively TRBD1 (5 bases). Trimming took 0 bases from V and 3 from J, leaving 5 bases between them. The CDR3 sequence is 14 residues long. Germline V gene data show CDR1 as MRHNA and CDR2 as SNTAGT. The CDR3 region is CASSDSTDTGELFF. For the CDR3, the DNA is TGTGCCAGCAGTGACTCGACAGACACCGGGGAGCTGTTTTTT.

V is TRBV6-1 and J is TRBJ2-3; 7 nucleotides agree with TRBD1. Germline CDR1 is MNHNS and CDR2 is SASEGT. V was clipped by 8 bases and J by 4 bases; unmatched bases: 9. This CDR3 has 14 amino acids. This CDR3 reads CASAMTGQADTQYF. CDR3 DNA: TGTGCCAGCGCGATGACAGGGCAGGCAGATACGCAGTATTTT.

This chain uses TRBV11-2 with TRBJ1-2; D remains unclear. The CDR3 runs to 13 residues. V was clipped by 3 bases and J by 3 bases, with 8 bases between them. Per germline, CDR1 SGHAT and CDR2 FQNNGV. In DNA form, the CDR3 reads TGTGCCAGCAGCTTCGGGGAGCACTATGGCTACACCTTC. Encoded protein: CASSFGEHYGYTF.

The chain couples TRBV6-5 to TRBJ1-2; D is possibly TRBD1 (6 bases). V was shortened by 6 bases and J by 6 bases, with 14 bases between the two germline ends. The CDR3 runs 13 residues. Germline V gives CDR1 MNHEY, CDR2 SVGAGI. CDR3 DNA sequence: TGTGCCAGCAGCCCAGGGGCAGACGATGGCTACACCTTC. Its translation is CASSPGADDGYTF.

This chain links TRBV30 with TRBJ1-1, with D unresolved. V lost 2 bases, J lost 3 bases, and 7 bases lay in between. Germline loops: CDR1 GTSNPN, CDR2 SVGIG (reference sequence). The CDR3 runs 12 residues. CDR3 loop: CAWSFTYTEAFF. As DNA, the CDR3 is TGTGCCTGGAGTTTCACTTACACTGAAGCTTTCTTT.

The rearrangement uses TRBV5-1 and TRBJ2-2; D may be TRBD1 (5 bases). Trimming removed 0 bases at V and 5 bases at J, with 11 bases between. CDR1 SGHRS and CDR2 YFSETQ come from the germline V gene. The length of the CDR3 is 15 residues. The DNA of the CDR3 is TGCGCCAGCAGCTTGGCCTCAGGGATGACCGGGGAGCTGTTTTTT. Translating gives CASSLASGMTGELFF.

The gene calls are TRBV7-2 and TRBJ1-5; 7 bases map to TRBD1. The V gene end was trimmed by 4 bases and the J gene end by 3 bases; junction bases not matched to a gene: 12. Per the germline V gene, CDR1 is SGHTA and CDR2 is FQGNSA. The CDR3 runs 17 residues. CDR3 DNA: TGTGCCAGCAGCTCTCACGGCGGGACAGACTACAATCAGCCCCAGCATTTT. Residues: CASSSHGGTDYNQPQHF.

The rearrangement joins TRBV6-1 to TRBJ1-4; 9 nucleotides agree with TRBD1. V was pared by 3 bases and J by 8 bases, with 16 bases of the junction left unmatched. Germline V gives CDR1 MNHNS, CDR2 SASEGT. The CDR3 consists of 18 residues. The CDR3 sequence is CASSDPGTGIMRGEKLFF. CDR3 coding DNA: TGTGCCAGCAGTGACCCCGGGACAGGGATCATGCGGGGCGAAAAACTGTTTTTT.

CDR3 region: CASSLLAAVYGYTF. The CDR3 coding sequence is TGTGCCAGCAGCTTACTTGCGGCCGTGTATGGCTACACCTTC. The genes are TRBV7-9 and TRBJ1-2, with D unresolved. This CDR3 region has 14 residues. Trimming left V 2 bases short and J 5 bases short, with 12 bases between. CDR1 is SEHNR and CDR2 is FQNEAQ in the germline V gene (reference sequence).

The chain has TRBV5-1 and TRBJ1-5; 8 bases agree with TRBD1. CDR1 and CDR2 from the germline V gene are SGHRS and YFSETQ. The V and J ends lost 0 bases and 5 bases, in that order; junction bases with no gene match: 4. This CDR3 is built from 15 residues. The CDR3 DNA sequence: TGCGCCAGCAGCTTGGACGGACAGGGAGATCAGCCCCAGCATTTT. Amino acid sequence: CASSLDGQGDQPQHF. Combining the CDR3 with reference TRBV5-1 and TRBJ1-5 gives the whole variable domain KAGVTQTPRYLIKTRGQQVTLSCSPISGHRSVSWYQQTPGQGLQFLFEYFSETQRNKGNFPGRFSGRQFSNSRSEMNVSTLELGDSALYLCASSLDGQGDQPQHFGDGTRLSIL.

V gene TRBV7-2 combines with J gene TRBJ1-1; 12 bases line up with TRBD1. The junction had 8 bases not matched to a gene; V was cut back by 6 bases and J by 3 bases. This CDR3 is built from 16 residues. Germline CDR1 reads SGHTA; CDR2 reads FQGNSA. CDR3 amino acids: CASSTGTGGWYTEAFF. CDR3 nucleotides: TGTGCCAGCAGTACCGGGACAGGGGGCTGGTACACTGAAGCTTTCTTT.

The chain links TRBV10-2 to TRBJ2-5; no reliable D call. V lost 9 bases and J lost 1, with 15 bases in between. The CDR3 sequence is 14 residues long. Germline V lookup: CDR1 WSHSY, CDR2 SAAADI. DNA of the CDR3: TGCGCCAGTCTTGGCGGAGATTTCCAAGAGACCCAGTACTTC. Translation gives CASLGGDFQETQYF.

This chain uses TRBV11-3 with TRBJ2-1, with TRBD2 matching over 7 bases. With V trimmed by 2 bases and J by 4 bases, 5 bases remained unmatched. The germline CDR1 and CDR2 sequences are SGHNT and YENEEA. The CDR3 loop spans 15 amino acids. CDR3 amino acids: CASSLWPSGYNEQFF. CDR3 bases: TGTGCCAGCAGCTTATGGCCTAGCGGATACAATGAGCAGTTCTTC.

The chain couples TRBV9 to TRBJ1-2, with D possibly matching TRBD1 (5 bases). Germline CDR1 SGDLS, CDR2 YYNGEE. The length of the CDR3 is 12 residues. Trimming pared 4 bases from V and 8 bases from J, leaving 12 bases between. The CDR3 loop is CASSPKEGGYTF. The CDR3 nucleotides read TGTGCCAGCAGCCCCAAGGAGGGGGGCTACACCTTC.

This chain joins TRBV29-1 and TRBJ2-3, with a tentative D call TRBD2 (6 bases). The germline gives CDR1 SQVTM, CDR2 ANQGSEA. CDR3 length equals 13 residues. V was pared by 7 bases and J by 5 bases, with 16 bases between. Here the CDR3 reads CSAGEAREDTQYF. The DNA for the CDR3 is TGCAGCGCCGGAGAGGCGCGGGAAGATACGCAGTATTTT.